The text below deals with one T cell receptor (beta chain). Its antigen specificity is not known. The sample holds no much larger clone one base away, and base qualities are not on file. The V and J ends are trimmed by 7 bases and 8 bases, leaving 17 bases between them. Sequences SNHLY (CDR1) and FYNNEI (CDR2) are obtained from the germline V gene. The CDR3 contains 13 residues, cysteine and phenylalanine counted. CDR3 DNA is the only sequence kept; it has 39 bases, read in frame from the first base. The protocol used for the library was the immunoSEQ multiplex PCR assay. For the multiplex PCR, a mixture combining 60 forward primers for TCR Vbeta segments and 13 reverse primers for TCR Jbeta segments was used. The CDR3 region of rearranged TCR beta genes was amplified from genomic DNA by a multiplex PCR assay. On the Illumina HiSeq System, the amplified TCR beta libraries were sequenced as 87-base-pair reads. For the original study's pipeline: A later analysis counted tens of millions of unique TCR beta chains across the 650 to 700 repertoires, and some 11 million of these chains were shared by at least two donors. To remove PCR and sequencing errors, raw reads were error-corrected and collapsed into unique sequences using a nearest-neighbor algorithm that merged closely related sequences. Alignment of CDR3 sequences to IMGT reference sequences was used to assign V, D and J gene segments. For a sequence to be retained, at least a six-nucleotide match to both a V gene segment and a J gene segment was required. A rearrangement counted as productive if the CDR3 had no stop codons and remained in frame with V and J, and every other rearrangement counted as non-productive. Following IMGT convention, CDR3 was defined as the stretch from the second conserved V-encoded cysteine up to the conserved J-encoded phenylalanine. The earlier analysis of 450 to 750 of the donors excluded any sequence lacking an unambiguous match to a single V gene segment. In an earlier analysis of about 590 of the donors, a V segment was called functional when productive rearrangements were above 56.7%, and segregating when the standard deviation between donors exceeded 5%. A statistical classification framework was built to diagnose cytomegalovirus status from the catalog of TCR beta chain sequences. In a later analysis, TCR nucleotide sequences were compared against IMGT/GENE-DB human TR gene sequences so that V and J genes could be assigned. A later analysis assigned CDR3 sequences and most-parsimonious VDJ recombination scenarios with the TCRdist pipeline. In a later analysis, each TCR beta chain was defined by its CDR3 amino acid sequence together with its V-gene family, and reads without a unique V-gene family were excluded. In a later analysis, nearly 600 highly shared, low-generation-probability nucleotide sequences were removed to address suspected cross-contamination and a sequencing artifact. In a later analysis, a clonal expansion index was calculated for each public chain from normalized within-repertoire ranks of inferred template counts. In a later analysis, generation probabilities were computed with a VDJ recombination model fitted to out-of-frame rearrangements, and the resulting probabilities were checked against IGoR. In a later analysis, hypergeometric tests were used to score TCR-TCR, TCR-HLA and TCR-CMV co-occurrence, with a repertoire-size bias correction applied to TCR pairs. To estimate false discovery rates, a later analysis permuted the HLA or CMV assignments 20 times. In a later analysis, co-occurring TCRs were grouped using DBSCAN, with TCRdist sequence similarity added in when clustering inside HLA-allele-positive subsets. Repertoires with fewer than 30,000 or more than 120,000 public chains, plus five repertoires with anomalous nucleotide sharing, were excluded from co-occurrence clustering. The table comes from immuneACCESS by way of TCRdb, which keeps in-frame sequences with V and J called. Part of the clones is missing from these tables; in studies checked, under half for an unresolved V gene and the rest for unknown reasons. V, J and clone size reflect that table, while D and trimming were determined from the DNA. The sample table lists about 90,000 clones, roughly three quarters of them with a count of one. The ten top clones hold roughly 19% of the sample.

This specimen comes from a study of cytomegalovirus exposure and HLA in healthy donors (dated by TCRdb to 2017 to 2019). Describing the broader study: An earlier analysis of some 600 of the donors reported approximately 280 Gb of sequence data and 95 million to 120 million unique TCR beta sequences obtained from about 179 million T cells. An early release covering around 630 HLA-typed donors comprised approximately 300 gigabases of sequencing data and roughly 85 million unique TCR sequences. Among the roughly 430 genotyped donors, around 81% belonged to the genetic ancestry cluster associated with self-reported Caucasian donors. The aim of the study was to test whether cataloging public T cell receptors could identify signatures of past pathogen exposure. The study profiled the T cell repertoires of hundreds of subjects by immunosequencing and related them to cytomegalovirus serostatus. Along with the roughly 710-subject first cohort, a separate validation cohort of over 90 different subjects was used. High-throughput TCR immunosequencing, statistical association of individual TCRs with disease status, and machine learning were combined to predict cytomegalovirus infection status. To study patterns of TCR occurrence, a later analysis re-analyzed previously published TCR beta repertoires from around 660 donors and added high-resolution HLA genotyping. In the later analysis, no new phenotypic data were used to find candidate immune exposures; instead, reliance was placed on TCR beta sequences and their occurrence across donors. To decide whether each TCR beta V gene segment behaved as functional or pseudogenic, an earlier analysis of some 600 of the donors relied on high-throughput TCR beta sequencing. Alongside the repertoire data, information on donor age, sex, ethnicity and CMV serostatus was compiled. A later genetic analysis took genome-wide SNP genotypes for about 60% of the roughly 670 donors and used that subset as a discovery cohort. All discovery cohort repertoires had been generated on a single sequencing platform. HLA typing covered class I and class II loci at four-digit resolution. Typing coverage varied by locus: roughly 620-630 donors for A, B, C, DRB1 and DQB1; under 550 for DQA1; about 590 for DPA1; around 450 for DPB1. Because of strong linkage in the cohort, roughly five DR-DQ haplotypes were treated as single units for association and clustering. Among about 400 genotyped donors of the cohort, an average of around 240,000 unique TCR beta nucleotide sequences was sequenced per donor, of which 15% to 20% were non-productive.

On the study overall, not on this receptor specifically: Broadly in line with IMGT annotations, most TCR beta V segments showed up in productive rearrangements about 90% or about 30% of the time in an earlier analysis of some 590 of the donors. The study listed approximately 160 TCR beta chains as associated with cytomegalovirus. Compared with equally common non-associated chains, HLA-associated TCR beta chains in a later analysis were more clonally expanded and had lower generation probabilities. Most CMV-associated TCR beta chains appeared to be HLA-restricted in a later analysis, and the HLA associations seemed to be driven largely by CMV exposure. A further reported finding was that TCR beta sequences accurately predicted the HLA-A and HLA-B alleles for most subjects in the first cohort. Because some donors lacked HLA typing at each locus, the association tests relied only on the typed subset. A few of the identified cytomegalovirus-associated TCR beta chains were confirmed in vitro to be specific for cytomegalovirus antigens. The sequencing pipeline was judged likely to have produced a cluster of highly shared sequence variants as a technical artifact. CMV serostatus was the only immune exposure information available for the cohort. A later analysis reported that several top co-occurrence clusters appeared linked to parvovirus B19, influenza, CMV and Epstein-Barr virus. The classifier was reported to diagnose cytomegalovirus status with high specificity and sensitivity in both the original and validation cohorts. Strong co-occurrence of HLA alleles, especially DR and DQ, made assigning TCR associations to individual alleles difficult. Because counts were too low, about 15 rarely observed V segments, including chromosome 9 orphons, were left out of the earlier analysis of 500 to 750 of the donors. The authors suggested that the approach could potentially be generalized to other disease states and immunological phenotypes. Correlated functional status among segregating V segments might be attributable to linkage disequilibrium, but an unknown experimental factor could not be ruled out. A later analysis found that TCR association rates varied across HLA loci, with DRB1 alleles showing the most associated TCRs and HLA-C alleles the fewest. In a later genetic analysis, a missense DCLRE1C variant was associated with V-gene and J-gene trimming of TCR beta chains, and the association was replicated in an independent cohort. Most TCR sequences were observed very rarely across donors, whereas some public TCRs were present in many individuals. Because the 87-base-pair reads could not distinguish some IMGT-functional V segments, including TRBV6-2 and TRBV6-3, those segments were excluded. In a later analysis, some 18,000 TCR beta sequences were associated with specific HLA alleles at a false discovery rate of 0.05. The cohort was sequenced for TCR beta chains only, and without alpha or paired-chain data the features that could be detected were limited. Compared with the roughly 700-donor mean, donors in an Asian-associated ancestry cluster had fewer N-insertions in productive TCRs, according to a later genetic analysis. Roughly uniform sequencing depth across donors was assumed in presence/absence analyses, although this assumption may not hold.

The cohort comprised approximately 700 healthy bone marrow donors. All cohort members were sampled while nominally healthy, although unrecorded immune exposures were likely present. The donor tested CMV seropositive and was one of the 289 seropositive cohort members. A peripheral blood sample was collected from each donor, and TCR beta sequencing was performed on peripheral blood mononuclear cells. Genomic DNA extraction from the blood cell samples was performed with the Qiagen DNeasy Blood Extraction Kit. The chain was built from TRBV2 and TRBJ1-2; matching of 6 bases hints at TRBD1 as the D gene. The material sequenced was PBMCs. This clonotype originated in a woman aged 55 to 70 in good health and CMV-seropositive. The DNA sequence is TGTGCCAGCAACACACAGGGTAGGAACGGCTACACCTTC. Translated, it gives CASNTQGRNGYTF.